The 30 T cell receptor beta chains below all came from one sample that was sequenced in a study of post-analysis software for immune sequencing data. The study's findings and limits: Included in a set of 5 or 6 TRBV segments more frequent in patients than controls were TRBV5-6, TRBV5-1 and TRBV20-1.

Unique molecular identifiers were present in the TCR beta cDNA libraries. From the PCR reads, TCRdb called clonotypes with MiXCR, one entry per CDR3 protein. The sample includes about 570,000 distinct CDR3 sequences, under 40% of them seen just once. These receptors have no identified antigens. Sequenced material: blood. These receptors came from a girl between 2 and 17 years old with multiple sclerosis.

V and J are TRBV12-3 or TRBV12-4 and TRBJ1-4; 9 bases are shared with TRBD1. The CDR3 has 16 residues. Trimming removed 5 bases from V and 5 bases from J; junction bases left unmatched: 9. The CDR3 loop is CASSTPWDRANEKLFF. The CDR3 DNA reads TGTGCCAGCAGTACTCCCTGGGACAGGGCGAATGAAAAACTGTTTTTT.

This clonotype appeared many times. The chain joins TRBV9 to TRBJ2-7; D possibly corresponds to TRBD1 (5 bases). This CDR3 region has 15 residues. The V gene's germline CDR1 is SGDLS and CDR2 YYNGEE. V lost 0 bases to trimming and J lost 9 bases, with 19 bases between them. The CDR3 nucleotides read TGTGCCAGCAGCGTAGAGTCTAGGGGCGCCGATTCGCAGTACTTC. Translation gives CASSVESRGADSQYF.

This clonotype was recorded a few times. The V call is TRBV20-1, the J call TRBJ1-1; D might be TRBD1 (5 bases). V gave up 1 base and J gave up 0 bases, with 12 bases separating them. Germline V CDR1 and CDR2: DFQATT, SNEGSKA (reference sequence). This CDR3 region has 15 residues. The CDR3 protein is CSARGRDRMNTEAFF. The CDR3, as DNA: TGCAGTGCTAGAGGCCGGGACCGCATGAACACTGAAGCTTTCTTT.

This clonotype is a singleton in its sample. One end of the junction fails to match germline, which may point to a read error. The chain links TRBV4-1 to TRBJ1-5; D unresolved. Germline loops: CDR1 MGHRA, CDR2 YSYEKL. The CDR3 loop spans 15 amino acids. This CDR3 reads CASSQAGFSNQLQHF. CDR3 sequence (DNA): TGCGCCAGCAGCCAAGCGGGATTTAGCAATCAGCTCCAGCATTTT.

The sample holds a few counts of this clonotype. This chain uses TRBV20-1 with TRBJ2-5; D may be TRBD2 (6 bases). V was cut by 7 bases and J by 2 bases, with 14 bases left in between. The germline gives CDR1 DFQATT, CDR2 SNEGSKA (reference sequence). The CDR3 is 13 residues long. The CDR3 sequence: CSEGGGLQETQYF. In DNA, the CDR3 is TGCAGTGAAGGCGGAGGACTACAAGAGACCCAGTACTTC.

This clonotype was seen a handful of times. V gene TRBV7-9 combines with J gene TRBJ2-5, with no clear D. The CDR3 consists of 13 residues. Trimming removed 5 bases at V and 5 bases at J, with 12 bases between. CDR1 is SEHNR, CDR2 FQNEAQ, per germline (reference sequence). CDR3 sequence reads: CASSTGVSETQYF. Here the CDR3 DNA reads TGTGCCAGCAGCACCGGCGTTTCGGAGACCCAGTACTTC.

This chain joins TRBV28 and TRBJ2-1, with 11 bases identical to TRBD1. The CDR3 totals 15 residues. Germline V lookup: CDR1 MDHEN, CDR2 SYDVKM. V shed 8 bases, J shed 8 bases, and the junction held 11 bases outside the gene matches. CDR3: CASCDGTGGPDEQFF. The CDR3 DNA reads as TGTGCCAGCTGTGATGGGACAGGGGGTCCCGATGAGCAGTTCTTC.

This clonotype showed up just a few times. The genes are TRBV7-2 and TRBJ2-3; D perhaps matches TRBD1 (6 bases). This CDR3 has 15 residues. CDR1 and CDR2 from the germline V gene are SGHTA and FQGNSA. Trimming shortened V by 1 base and J by 3 bases, and 11 bases separated the two germline ends. CDR3 protein: CASSLVRGFTDTQYF. The CDR3 coding sequence is TGTGCCAGCAGCTTAGTCAGGGGTTTTACAGATACGCAGTATTTT.

A word on this clonotype: A much larger clone lies a single base off, so this may be a read error. This chain uses TRBV29-1 with TRBJ2-1; 9 bases are a match to TRBD1. CDR1 and CDR2 from the germline V gene are SQVTM and ANQGSEA. This CDR3 is 17 amino acids long. Trimming took 5 bases from V and 10 from J; bases not matched to a gene: 21. In nucleotides, the CDR3 is TGCAGCGTTAAAGTCTTAGAGGGACAGGGTCTGGGCTACGAGCAGTTCTTC. Amino acids: CSVKVLEGQGLGYEQFF.

Only a few counts were recorded for this clonotype. The rearrangement links TRBV12-3 or TRBV12-4 to TRBJ2-1; 8 positions agree with TRBD2. The CDR3 extends over 14 amino acids. V lost 5 bases and J lost 6; bases outside the gene matches: 6. DNA for the CDR3: TGTGCCAGCAGTCGCCCGGGGGGGCCCAATGAGCAGTTCTTC. Translation: CASSRPGGPNEQFF.

The gene calls are TRBV5-1 and TRBJ2-1; 15 bases match TRBD2. V was pared by 0 bases and J by 4 bases, with 11 bases of the junction left unmatched. Germline V gene lookup returns CDR1 SGHRS and CDR2 YFSETQ. The CDR3 runs 20 residues. CDR3 loop: CASSLDGLAGGRRFYNEQFF. The CDR3, as DNA: TGCGCCAGCAGCTTGGACGGACTAGCGGGGGGGCGAAGATTTTACAATGAGCAGTTCTTC.

The chain carries TRBV15 and TRBJ2-3; TRBD2 matches at 13 bases. The CDR3 consists of 16 residues. Trimming removed 2 bases from V and 3 bases from J; junction bases left unmatched: 2. CDR1 and CDR2 from the germline V gene are LNHNV and YYDKDF (reference sequence). The CDR3 DNA reads TGTGCCACCAGCAGACGACTAGCGGGGGGTACAGATACGCAGTATTTT. Amino acid sequence: CATSRRLAGGTDTQYF. The complete variable domain, with remaining parts taken from reference TRBV15 and TRBJ2-3, reads DAMVIQNPRYQVTQFGKPVTLSCSQTLNHNVMYWYQQKSSQAPKLLFHYYDKDFNNEADTPDNFQSRRPNTSFCFLDIRSPGLGDTAMYLCATSRRLAGGTDTQYFGPGTRLTVL.

This chain links TRBV7-9 with TRBJ2-5, with D tentatively TRBD2 (5 bases). CDR1 and CDR2 from the germline V gene are SEHNR and FQNEAQ (reference sequence). The CDR3 spans 17 residues. The V end lost 3 bases, the J end lost 7 bases, and 24 bases lay between the germline ends. The CDR3 sequence is CASSLYGVAPPHGTQYF. Here the CDR3 DNA reads TGTGCCAGCAGCTTGTACGGGGTAGCCCCACCTCACGGGACCCAGTACTTC.

This chain connects TRBV6-6 to TRBJ1-1; TRBD1 matches at 12 bases. Per germline, CDR1 MNHNY and CDR2 SVGAGI (reference sequence). Trimming took 5 bases from V and 4 from J; bases not matched to a gene: 5. CDR3 length: 15 amino acids. The CDR3 bases are TGTGCCAGCAGTGACGAGGGACAGGGGGCCACTGAAGCTTTCTTT. As protein: CASSDEGQGATEAFF.

This clonotype was observed a few times. The gene calls are TRBV6-6 and TRBJ2-7, with 11 nucleotides matching TRBD1. This CDR3 is built from 15 residues. Germline V gives CDR1 MNHNY, CDR2 SVGAGI (reference sequence). With V trimmed by 2 bases and J by 3 bases, 3 bases remained unmatched. The CDR3 sequence: CASSYPGTGGYEQYF. CDR3 DNA: TGTGCCAGCAGTTACCCCGGGACAGGGGGCTACGAGCAGTACTTC.

The J gene is TRBJ2-3, the V gene TRBV10-3; 8 nucleotides align to TRBD2. V lost 1 base to trimming and J lost 0 bases; unmatched junction nucleotides: 9. The CDR3 consists of 18 residues. The germline CDR1 and CDR2 sequences are ENHRY and SYGVKD. CDR3 coding DNA: TGTGCCATCAGTGAGTTCACCTCAGCGGGGGAAAGCACAGATACGCAGTATTTT. Protein product: CAISEFTSAGESTDTQYF.

This clonotype was detected a few times. The chain joins TRBV7-9 to TRBJ2-1; D possibly uses TRBD1 or TRBD2 (6 bases each). The germline CDR1 and CDR2 sequences are SEHNR and FQNEAQ (reference sequence). This CDR3 is 14 amino acids long. V lost 4 bases to trimming and J lost 10 bases, with 17 bases between them. The CDR3: CASSSSLGGHEQFF. CDR3 DNA sequence: TGTGCCAGCAGCTCCAGCCTTGGGGGGCACGAGCAGTTCTTC.

The J gene is TRBJ2-1, the V gene TRBV14; D is perhaps TRBD2 (6 bases). CDR3 size: 16 residues. The V and J ends lost 1 base and 0 bases respectively, with 10 bases between them. From germline, CDR1 is SGHDN and CDR2 FVKESK. This CDR3 reads CASSQVEGSSYNEQFF. The DNA of the CDR3 is TGTGCCAGCAGCCAAGTGGAGGGGAGCTCCTACAATGAGCAGTTCTTC.

This clonotype was seen at least ten times. V and J are TRBV10-3 and TRBJ1-2; D perhaps matches TRBD1 (6 bases). Germline V gene sequence: CDR1 ENHRY, CDR2 SYGVKD. The CDR3 is 15 amino acids. Trimming cost V 4 bases and J 4 bases, with 16 bases left between them. CDR3 nucleotides: TGTGCCATCAGTGTTAGGGGGGACGCGGCCTATGGCTACACCTTC. This encodes CAISVRGDAAYGYTF.

This chain joins TRBV20-1 and TRBJ2-7; D assignment may be TRBD1 or TRBD2 (5 bases each). The CDR3 has 13 residues. Trimming shortened V by 6 bases and J by 0 bases, and 12 bases separated the two germline ends. Germline V gene sequence: CDR1 DFQATT, CDR2 SNEGSKA (reference sequence). Written as DNA, the CDR3 is TGCAGTGCCCGCAGGGACGCCTCCTACGAGCAGTACTTC. Its translation: CSARRDASYEQYF.

V usage is TRBV7-2 and J usage is TRBJ2-7; D is undetermined. CDR3 size: 15 residues. CDR1 and CDR2 from the germline V gene are SGHTA and FQGNSA. Deletions cut 1 base from V and 5 bases from J, with 15 bases between. The CDR3 DNA sequence: TGTGCCAGCAGCTTAGGGCCCGCCAGGTCCGACGAGCAGTACTTC. Protein sequence: CASSLGPARSDEQYF.

This rearrangement joins TRBV7-9 to TRBJ1-5; D unclear. V lost 4 bases, J lost 2 bases, and 9 bases lay in between. CDR1 is SEHNR, CDR2 FQNEAQ, per germline (reference sequence). The CDR3 totals 14 residues. The CDR3: CASSSVGGNQPQHF. DNA of the CDR3: TGTGCCAGCAGCTCGGTCGGGGGCAATCAGCCCCAGCATTTT.

This clonotype was found a few times. This CDR3 reads CASSHLQTGLTSNTGELFF. CDR3 sequence (DNA): TGTGCCAGCAGCCACCTCCAGACAGGACTTACTTCGAACACCGGGGAGCTGTTTTTT. The V call is TRBV7-8, the J call TRBJ2-2; D perhaps matches TRBD1 (6 bases). The V gene's germline CDR1 is SGHVS and CDR2 FQNEAQ. The CDR3 covers 19 residues. V shed 5 bases and J shed 0 bases, with 22 bases lying between them. The complete variable domain, with remaining parts taken from reference TRBV7-8 and TRBJ2-2, reads GAGVSQSPRYKVAKRGQDVALRCDPISGHVSLFWYQQALGQGPEFLTYFQNEAQLDKSGLPSDRFFAERPEGSVSTLKIQRTQQEDSAVYLCASSHLQTGLTSNTGELFFGEGSRLTVL.

The chain carries TRBV9 and TRBJ2-5; 8 bases are shared with TRBD1. J was trimmed by 5 bases and V by 4 bases; bases with no gene match: 10. The CDR3 is 15 amino acids. Germline-derived CDR1 and CDR2 are SGDLS and YYNGEE. Here the CDR3 reads CASSRDRGRQETQYF. The CDR3 DNA follows: TGTGCCAGCAGCCGCGACAGGGGCCGCCAGGAGACCCAGTACTTC.

This clonotype was counted a single time. A much more abundant neighbour one base away suggests this may be a read error. This chain links TRBV29-1 with TRBJ1-2; D may be TRBD1 (6 bases). The CDR3 spans 14 residues. CDR1 is SQVTM and CDR2 is ANQGSEA in the germline V gene. The CDR3 region has the DNA TGCAGCGTGGAAGGACGGGGGCCGACCTATGGCTACACCTTC. Translated, it gives CSVEGRGPTYGYTF.

The chain joins TRBV5-6 to TRBJ2-5; weak D call: TRBD1 (6 bases). CDR1 and CDR2 (germline): SGHDT, YYEEEE. Trimming stripped 6 bases from V and 1 base from J, with 19 bases between. The CDR3 consists of 16 residues. CDR3 in amino acids: CASKGVRGDTQETQYF. CDR3 nucleotides: TGTGCCAGCAAGGGGGTACGGGGAGACACCCAAGAGACCCAGTACTTC.

In its sample, this clonotype was seen a few times. CDR3 amino acids: CASEPAGASNYGYTF. The CDR3 DNA reads as TGTGCCAGCGAGCCCGCCGGAGCCTCTAACTATGGCTACACCTTC. The J gene is TRBJ1-2, the V gene TRBV6-6; D unresolved. Looked up from germline, CDR1 is MNHNY and CDR2 is SVGAGI (reference sequence). The germline V and J ends were trimmed by 8 bases and 0 bases, with 16 bases remaining between them. CDR3 length: 15 residues.

This chain links TRBV5-1 with TRBJ2-3, with D perhaps matching TRBD2 (6 bases). Per germline, CDR1 SGHRS and CDR2 YFSETQ. V lost 5 bases and J lost 6, with 16 bases in between. CDR3 size: 14 residues. The chain's CDR3 is CASRLGGDGDTQYF. As DNA, the CDR3 is TGCGCCAGCAGGCTAGGAGGGGATGGGGATACGCAGTATTTT. Filled out from reference TRBV5-1 and TRBJ2-3, the complete variable domain reads KAGVTQTPRYLIKTRGQQVTLSCSPISGHRSVSWYQQTPGQGLQFLFEYFSETQRNKGNFPGRFSGRQFSNSRSEMNVSTLELGDSALYLCASRLGGDGDTQYFGPGTRLTVL.

The table lists this clonotype with a few counts. This sequence joins TRBV7-3 and TRBJ1-1, with a tentative D call TRBD1 (5 bases). The V end was cut by 4 bases, the J end by 0 bases, with 6 bases between. CDR1 and CDR2 from the germline V gene are SGHTA and FQGTGA. The CDR3 length is 13 residues. The DNA for the CDR3 is TGTGCCAGCAGCTCGGACATGAACACTGAAGCTTTCTTT. It codes for CASSSDMNTEAFF.

With regard to this clonotype: An end of the junction does not agree with germline; a read error may underlie this. This sequence joins TRBV10-3 and TRBJ1-2, with a weak D call TRBD1 (6 bases). The CDR3 consists of 14 residues. CDR1 is ENHRY and CDR2 is SYGVKD in the germline V gene. CDR3 sequence: CAIRESRGGLGYTF. CDR3 coding DNA: TGTGCCATCAGGGAGTCGCGAGGGGGTCTTGGCTACACCTTC.